A selection of T cell receptor beta chains follows, all from one sample in a study of T cell responses to AZD1222 COVID-19 vaccine. Sequenced by immunoSEQ multiplex PCR; TCRdb stores in-frame clones only, minus some. The repertoire consists of approximately 68,000 clones, with more than 75% occurring once and the leading ten covering 4.5% to 5%. Sample: peripheral blood, taken 28 days after the second dose of the MenACWY control vaccine. Receptors originate from an adult who received the MenACWY meningococcal vaccine as a control. Each CDR3 is given with its conserved first and last residue. D genes are given only for firm matches. The size entry is marked missing in some rows and otherwise reads once, few, many or a size class.

V gene	CDR3 length	J gene	D gene	clone size	CDR3 DNA	CDR3 protein
TRBV7-8	12	TRBJ2-7	NA	NA	TGTGCCAGCAGCTTAAATGACTACGAGCAGTACTTC	CASSLNDYEQYF
TRBV28	13	TRBJ2-7	NA	NA	TGTGCCAGCAGTACCCTCGATCTCTACGAGCAGTACTTC	CASSTLDLYEQYF
TRBV15	15	TRBJ1-5	NA	NA	TGTGCCACCAGCAGAGATTTACAGAACAATCAGCCCCAGCATTTT	CATSRDLQNNQPQHF
TRBV7-9	15	TRBJ2-1	TRBD1	NA	TGTGCCAGCAGCCTCGGACAGGGGGCCTACAATGAGCAGTTCTTC	CASSLGQGAYNEQFF
TRBV6-5	15	TRBJ2-2	TRBD2	NA	TGTGCCAGCAGTTACCCCTCGGGGGGAGCCGGGGAGCTGTTTTTT	CASSYPSGGAGELFF
TRBV19	13	TRBJ2-5	NA	NA	TGTGCCAGTAGTATGGGGAACGTAGAGACCCAGTACTTC	CASSMGNVETQYF
TRBV18	16	TRBJ1-1	NA	NA	TGTGCCAGCTCACCACCGTCGGACAGACTTATTGGTGAAGCTTTCTTT	CASSPPSDRLIGEAFF
TRBV9	14	TRBJ2-3	NA	NA	TGTGCCAGCAGCGTCAGACAGTTAGCAGATACGCAGTATTTT	CASSVRQLADTQYF
TRBV6-6	16	TRBJ1-3	NA	NA	TGTGCCAGCAGCCGATCAGGGTCCAACTCTGGAAACACCATATATTTT	CASSRSGSNSGNTIYF
TRBV12-3/TRBV12-4	13	TRBJ1-1	NA	once	TGTGCCAGCAGCCCAAGACAGAACACTGAAGCTTTCTTT	CASSPRQNTEAFF
TRBV9	18	TRBJ2-2	NA	NA	TGTGCCAGCAGCTCAAGGGCTAGGGACTTTCGCGAGACCGGGGAGCTGTTTTTT	CASSSRARDFRETGELFF
TRBV4-2	16	TRBJ2-3	NA	NA	TGTGCCAGCAGCCAAGTGGGTCGCGGCTACACAGATACGCAGTATTTT	CASSQVGRGYTDTQYF
TRBV7-2	15	TRBJ2-5	NA	NA	TGTGCCAGCAGCTCGTCCCAGGGGTTCCAAGAGACCCAGTACTTC	CASSSSQGFQETQYF
TRBV9	14	TRBJ1-2	NA	NA	TGTGCCAGCAGCATTACAGAGCGTAACTATGGCTACACCTTC	CASSITERNYGYTF
TRBV20-1	14	TRBJ2-7	TRBD2	NA	TGCAGTGCTAGTTGGGTAGCGGGAACCTACGAGCAGTACTTC	CSASWVAGTYEQYF
TRBV6-6	16	TRBJ1-5	NA	NA	TGTGCCAGCAGTCACCGCCGGGGACTGCAGAATCAGCCCCAGCATTTT	CASSHRRGLQNQPQHF
TRBV27	15	TRBJ2-3	NA	NA	TGTGCCAGCAGTTTTTGGGCCACACACACAGATACGCAGTATTTT	CASSFWATHTDTQYF
TRBV19	10	TRBJ1-1	NA	NA	TGTGCCAGTAACCGCACTGAAGCTTTCTTT	CASNRTEAFF
TRBV7-2	17	TRBJ2-2	TRBD2	NA	TGTGCCAGCAGCTTAGGGCCAGCGGGAGATGGTCACGGGGAGCTGTTTTTT	CASSLGPAGDGHGELFF
TRBV5-5	18	TRBJ1-2	NA	few	TGTGCCAGCAGCAGCGGGAAGCAGGGAAGAGGGTCTAGGTATGGCTACACCTTC	CASSSGKQGRGSRYGYTF
TRBV3-1/TRBV3-2	12	TRBJ1-2	NA	NA	TGTGCCAGCAGCCAAGGCAGACAGCCCTACACCTTC	CASSQGRQPYTF
TRBV2	13	TRBJ2-7	TRBD1	once	TGTGCCAGCAGTCTGGACAGGGGGTACGAGCAGTACTTC	CASSLDRGYEQYF
TRBV11-3	13	TRBJ1-6	NA	NA	TGTGCCAGCAGCTTCCGGGATAATTCACCCCTCCACTTT	CASSFRDNSPLHF
TRBV28	13	TRBJ1-2	NA	NA	TGTGCCAGCAGTACCGGGGGGTCGGCTGGCTACACCTTC	CASSTGGSAGYTF
TRBV7-9	13	TRBJ2-4	NA	NA	TGTGCCAGCAGCACCCTAGTCGGAAACATTCAGTACTTC	CASSTLVGNIQYF
TRBV7-2	14	TRBJ1-3	NA	NA	TGTGCCAGCACCCGGGGGTCCTCTGGAAACACCATATATTTT	CASTRGSSGNTIYF
TRBV11-3	18	TRBJ1-2	NA	NA	TGTGCCAGCAGCTTCCCGCCCATCCAGGGACCAGGCTCCTTTGGCTACACCTTC	CASSFPPIQGPGSFGYTF
TRBV7-9	15	TRBJ2-7	TRBD1	NA	TGTGCCAGCAGCTTTGGGACAGGGGGACCCTACGAGCAGTACTTC	CASSFGTGGPYEQYF
TRBV28	14	TRBJ2-2	NA	NA	TGTGCCAGCAGCCTCAGACTAGGCCACGGGGAGCTGTTTTTT	CASSLRLGHGELFF
TRBV28	16	TRBJ2-7	TRBD1	few	TGTGCCAGCAGACCTGCGGGACAGGGGGCTTTTGCCGAGCAGTACTTC	CASRPAGQGAFAEQYF
TRBV7-3	14	TRBJ1-6	NA	NA	TGTGCCAGCAGCTTGGGACTGACTAATTCACCCCTCCACTTT	CASSLGLTNSPLHF
TRBV21-1	14	TRBJ2-7	NA	once	TGTGCCAGCAGCAGTAGCATTTGTATCTACGAGCAGTACTTC	CASSSSICIYEQYF
TRBV2	16	TRBJ2-3	TRBD2	NA	TGTGCCAGCAGGGCGGGGCTAGCGGGAGATGCAGATACGCAGTATTTT	CASRAGLAGDADTQYF
TRBV19	14	TRBJ2-5	NA	NA	TGTGCCAGTAGTTGGACGGCTGAGCGGGAGACCCAGTACTTC	CASSWTAERETQYF
TRBV7-2	16	TRBJ2-5	NA	NA	TGTGCCAGCAGCTTAAGTGGCGCAGGGACTGGGGAGACCCAGTACTTC	CASSLSGAGTGETQYF
TRBV7-2	14	TRBJ2-2	NA	NA	TGTGCCAGCAGCTTAGGGGTATGGGCCGGGGAGCTGTTTTTT	CASSLGVWAGELFF
TRBV12-3/TRBV12-4	13	TRBJ2-3	NA	NA	TGTGCCAGCAGTTTAACTAGCTGGGATACGCAGTATTTT	CASSLTSWDTQYF
TRBV7-2	15	TRBJ2-1	TRBD2	NA	TGTGCCAGCAGCTTGACTAGCGGGAGTTTTCATGAGCAGTTCTTC	CASSLTSGSFHEQFF
TRBV7-2	15	TRBJ1-2	NA	NA	TGTGCCAGCAGCTTACCGGGCAGGACGGGTTATGGCTACACCTTC	CASSLPGRTGYGYTF
TRBV24-1	12	TRBJ2-6	NA	NA	TGTGCCACCGCATCCGAGGCCAACGTCCTGACTTTC	CATASEANVLTF
TRBV10-3	15	TRBJ1-1	TRBD1	NA	TGTGCCAGCCGGGACAGGGGGCATTTGAACACTGAAGCTTTCTTT	CASRDRGHLNTEAFF
TRBV28	15	TRBJ1-6	NA	NA	TGTGCCAGCAGTGCGAGGGGTTCCTATAATTCACCCCTCCACTTT	CASSARGSYNSPLHF
TRBV29-1	13	TRBJ1-2	NA	NA	TGCAGCGTGGGGGCGGGGGGGGACTATGGCTACACCTTC	CSVGAGGDYGYTF
TRBV15	16	TRBJ2-7	NA	few	TGTGCCACCAGCACCCTTGGGGAGTACAGGGACTACGAGCAGTACTTC	CATSTLGEYRDYEQYF
TRBV12-3/TRBV12-4	12	TRBJ2-7	NA	NA	TGTGCCAGCAGCCCCATAGGAGGCGAGCAGTACTTC	CASSPIGGEQYF
TRBV12-3/TRBV12-4	12	TRBJ1-2	NA	NA	TGTGCCAGCAGTAGAGGTTCCTATGGCTACACCTTC	CASSRGSYGYTF
TRBV6-4	14	TRBJ1-4	NA	NA	TGTGCCAGCAAACAGTCGGCGACTAATGAAAAACTGTTTTTT	CASKQSATNEKLFF
TRBV10-3	13	TRBJ2-7	NA	NA	TGTGCCATCAGTGAGGGGCAAAAGTACGAGCAGTACTTC	CAISEGQKYEQYF
TRBV9	15	TRBJ2-7	TRBD1	NA	TGTGCCAGCAGCGTAGGACAGGGATCTTTCTACGAGCAGTACTTC	CASSVGQGSFYEQYF